The T cell receptor (beta chain) under discussion was sequenced for a study of cytomegalovirus exposure and HLA in healthy donors. Findings and caveats of the study: A later analysis found most CMV-associated TCR beta chains apparently HLA-restricted. Among TCR beta chains of equal frequency, HLA-associated ones were more clonally expanded in a later analysis. A missense DCLRE1C variant was associated with V- and J-gene trimming of TCR beta chains in a later analysis, and an independent cohort replicated the association.

Primers for the PCR totalled 60 Vbeta and 13 Jbeta. Profiling relied on immunoSEQ multiplex PCR, and the TCRdb table lists in-frame clones only, not all of them. Of roughly 150,000 clones listed, nearly 80% were seen once; the top ten hold about 2%. The CDR3 contains 16 residues. After removal of 6 bases from V and 6 bases from J, the junction contained 13 bases not matched to a gene. The V gene's germline CDR1 is SGHTA and CDR2 FQGNSA. About this clone: Its target is not known. Other DNA sequences in this specimen translate into the identical CDR3.

The sample consisted of PBMCs. The chain carries TRBV7-2 and TRBJ2-7, with 11 bases lining up with TRBD2. This sequence was found in a man aged 25-40 years in good health and CMV-seronegative. For the CDR3, the DNA is TGTGCCAGCAGTTTAACCCCACTAGCGGGAGCCGCCGAGCAGTACTTC. Translation: CASSLTPLAGAAEQYF.